This TCR beta chain comes out of a study of cytomegalovirus exposure and HLA in healthy donors. This CDR3 is built from 15 residues. With V trimmed by 6 bases and J by 10 bases, 7 bases remained unmatched. Germline V lookup: CDR1 SGHRS, CDR2 YFSETQ. Study conclusions and caveats: Reports indicated that the classifier achieved high specificity and sensitivity in diagnosing cytomegalovirus status.

With 60 Vbeta and 13 Jbeta primers, the PCR was carried out. Method: immunoSEQ multiplex PCR; TCRdb's copy keeps in-frame clones and lacks some. Seen here are about 160,000 clones, roughly four fifths observed once, and the top ten hold about 1.9%. Regarding this clone: Its antigen is currently unknown.

This sequence was found in a woman aged 18-35 years in good health and CMV-seronegative. Sequencing was performed on PBMCs. The chain recombines TRBV5-1 with TRBJ2-1; 16 bases align to TRBD2. The CDR3 DNA reads as TGCGCCAGCAATCGGGGACTAGCGGGGGGGCACGAGCAGTTCTTC. Residues: CASNRGLAGGHEQFF.